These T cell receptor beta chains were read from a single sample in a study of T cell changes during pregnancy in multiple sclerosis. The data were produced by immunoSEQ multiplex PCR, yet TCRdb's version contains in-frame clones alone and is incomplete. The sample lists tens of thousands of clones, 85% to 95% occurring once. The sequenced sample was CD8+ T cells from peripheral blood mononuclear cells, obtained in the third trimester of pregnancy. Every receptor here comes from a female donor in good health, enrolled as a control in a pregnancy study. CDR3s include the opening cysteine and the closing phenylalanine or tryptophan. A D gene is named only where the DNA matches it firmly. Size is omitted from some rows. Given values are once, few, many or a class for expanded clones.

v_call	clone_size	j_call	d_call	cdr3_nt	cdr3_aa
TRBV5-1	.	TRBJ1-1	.	TGCGCCAGCAGCTTGGGCTGGGGAGGTGGGGTGAACACTGAAGCTTTCTTT	CASSLGWGGGVNTEAFF
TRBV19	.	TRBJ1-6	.	TGTGCCAGTAGTCCACGAAGGGACTTGGGGAAGGATTCACCCCTCCACTTT	CASSPRRDLGKDSPLHF
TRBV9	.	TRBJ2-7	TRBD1	TGTGCCAGCAGCCCCCGTCAGGGGACAGGTTGGGACGAGCAGTACTTC	CASSPRQGTGWDEQYF
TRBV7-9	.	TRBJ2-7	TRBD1	TGTGCCAGCAGCGCCGGGACAGGGGTCGAGCAGTACTTC	CASSAGTGVEQYF
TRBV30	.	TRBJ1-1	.	TGTGCCTGGAGTGTAGATCTTGCAGGGATGTCGAACACTGAAGCTTTCTTT	CAWSVDLAGMSNTEAFF
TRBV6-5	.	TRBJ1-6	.	TGTGCCAGCAGTTACCAACAGGGACGAAATTCACCCCTCCACTTT	CASSYQQGRNSPLHF
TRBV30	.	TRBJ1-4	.	TGTGCCTGGAGTGGGGGTCCCCCAGCGGAACTGTTTTTT	CAWSGGPPAELFF
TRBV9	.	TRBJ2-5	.	TGTGCCAGCAGCGCCTGGGGGGGGCCAGGGGAGACCCAGTACTTC	CASSAWGGPGETQYF
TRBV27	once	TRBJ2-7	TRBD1	TGTGCCAGCAGTTTGGGACAGGGGACCTACGAGCAGTACTTC	CASSLGQGTYEQYF
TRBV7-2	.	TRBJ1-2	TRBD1	TGTGCCAGCAGCGAAGCCGGGACAGGCCACCACCCTGGCTACACCTTC	CASSEAGTGHHPGYTF